A single sample is the source of the 27 T cell receptor beta chains below, sequenced in a study of blood T cell repertoires in COVID-19. This table comes from immunoSEQ multiplex PCR, and its TCRdb copy is limited to in-frame clones, with some not included. The repertoire holds a few hundred thousand clones, with approximately 83% as singletons. Sequenced input: PBMCs or T cells enriched from blood (not recorded which). The receptor source for this set is a man aged 30 to 39 who had recovered from COVID-19.

The genes are TRBV7-2 and TRBJ1-1, with a tentative D call TRBD1 (5 bases). Germline V gene lookup returns CDR1 SGHTA and CDR2 FQGNSA. Trimming pared 3 bases from V and 1 base from J, leaving 18 bases between. The CDR3 is 17 residues long. DNA of the CDR3: TGTGCCAGCAGCTTGCGGTGGACGGGGGGAGAGAACACTGAAGCTTTCTTT. Translation: CASSLRWTGGENTEAFF.

The chain links TRBV5-4 to TRBJ2-3, with TRBD1 matching over 8 bases. The germline CDR1 and CDR2 sequences are SGHNT and YYREEE (reference sequence). This CDR3 contains 16 residues. Germline trimming cut 0 bases from V and 5 bases from J; bases unmatched to any gene: 8. The CDR3 DNA sequence: TGTGCCAGCAGCTTGGAAGGGACAGGTGGAGGAGATACGCAGTATTTT. Amino acid sequence: CASSLEGTGGGDTQYF.

The genes are TRBV9 and TRBJ1-1; D not certain. The V and J ends lost 0 bases and 3 bases respectively, with 15 bases between them. The length of the CDR3 is 16 residues. Germline lookup yields CDR1 SGDLS and CDR2 YYNGEE. The CDR3 here is CASSVGIGGFDTEAFF. DNA for the CDR3: TGTGCCAGCAGCGTAGGAATCGGAGGGTTTGACACTGAAGCTTTCTTT. The variable domain in full, completed from reference TRBV9 and TRBJ1-1, reads DSGVTQTPKHLITATGQRVTLRCSPRSGDLSVYWYQQSLDQGLQFLIQYYNGEERAKGNILERFSAQQFPDLHSELNLSSLELGDSALYFCASSVGIGGFDTEAFFGQGTRLTVV.

In DNA, the CDR3 is TGTGCCAGCTCACCCGACTTGACAGGGGTAGGCGGCTACACCTTC. Translated: CASSPDLTGVGGYTF. The chain combines TRBV18 with TRBJ1-2; 8 bases agree with TRBD1. The germline CDR1 and CDR2 sequences are KGHSH and LQKENI. The V and J ends lost 3 bases and 8 bases, in that order; junction bases with no gene match: 11. The CDR3 has 15 residues.

The J gene is TRBJ2-6, the V gene TRBV5-1; a possible D gene is TRBD2 (7 bases). CDR1 and CDR2 from the germline V gene are SGHRS and YFSETQ. V was cut by 6 bases and J by 0 bases, with 13 bases left in between. The CDR3 has 16 amino acids. For the CDR3, the DNA is TGCGCCAGCAACAGGGCGGGGGTCTCTGGGGCCAACGTCCTGACTTTC. Protein sequence: CASNRAGVSGANVLTF.

The rearrangement links TRBV5-6 to TRBJ2-1; 7 bases fit TRBD2. V lost 3 bases to trimming and J lost 7 bases; unmatched junction nucleotides: 7. CDR3 length: 14 amino acids. The germline V gene has CDR1 SGHDT and CDR2 YYEEEE. The CDR3 protein is CASSWGGLVNEQFF. As DNA, the CDR3 is TGTGCCAGCAGCTGGGGAGGGCTAGTTAATGAGCAGTTCTTC.

The chain is built from TRBV19 and TRBJ1-1; D is ambiguous. The ends were cut back, 0 bases at V and 1 base at J, with 6 bases in the middle. The CDR3 contains 14 residues. CDR1 is LNHDA, CDR2 SQIVND, per germline (reference sequence). CDR3 in amino acids: CASSIDRRNTEAFF. CDR3 DNA: TGTGCCAGTAGTATAGACAGGCGGAACACTGAAGCTTTCTTT.

There are a few counts of this clone. The J gene is TRBJ2-7, the V gene TRBV5-1; possible D gene TRBD1, 6 bases. Looked up from germline, CDR1 is SGHRS and CDR2 is YFSETQ. There are 12 residues in the CDR3. Trimming took off 4 bases at V and 6 bases at J, with 11 bases between the two ends. CDR3 residues: CASSKQGSEQYF. In DNA, the CDR3 is TGCGCCAGCAGCAAACAGGGATCCGAGCAGTACTTC.

The chain combines TRBV18 with TRBJ1-1; D call uncertain. CDR1 and CDR2 from the germline V gene are KGHSH and LQKENI. CDR3 length equals 12 residues. Trimming took 1 base from V and 7 from J, leaving 7 bases between them. CDR3 sequence reads: CASSPRENEAFF. CDR3 in DNA: TGTGCCAGCTCACCACGAGAAAATGAAGCTTTCTTT.

The chain couples TRBV14 to TRBJ1-1; D is unclear. CDR3 length: 13 amino acids. Trimming cost V 4 bases and J 0 bases, with 6 bases left between them. The germline gives CDR1 SGHDN, CDR2 FVKESK. The CDR3 protein is CASSPRLNTEAFF. In nucleotides, the CDR3 is TGTGCCAGCAGCCCCAGATTGAACACTGAAGCTTTCTTT.

This chain connects TRBV7-3 to TRBJ2-7; possible D gene TRBD2, 6 bases. The CDR3 runs 15 residues. Germline loops: CDR1 SGHTA, CDR2 FQGTGA. The V end was cut by 0 bases, the J end by 2 bases, with 11 bases between. The CDR3 is CASSLTGGVAYEQYF. The CDR3 DNA sequence: TGTGCCAGCAGCTTAACAGGAGGGGTCGCCTACGAGCAGTACTTC. The full variable domain, with the rest looked up from reference TRBV7-3 and TRBJ2-7, is GAGVSQTPSNKVTEKGKYVELRCDPISGHTALYWYRQSLGQGPEFLIYFQGTGAADDSGLPNDRFFAVRPEGSVSTLKIQRTERGDSAVYLCASSLTGGVAYEQYFGPGTRLTVT.

J is TRBJ1-4 and V is TRBV10-2; possibly TRBD1 for D (5 bases). The length of the CDR3 is 18 residues. Between the trimmed V and J ends, which lost 4 bases and 8 bases, there was a span of 26 bases. Germline CDR1 reads WSHSY; CDR2 reads SAAADI. CDR3 DNA sequence: TGCGCCAGCAGTGTGATCCTCGTATCCGGGACTGGCGGAGAAAAACTGTTTTTT. Residues: CASSVILVSGTGGEKLFF.

The genes are TRBV19 and TRBJ2-2, with D hard to call. V was pared by 9 bases and J by 4 bases, with 15 bases between. CDR1 and CDR2 from the germline V gene are LNHDA and SQIVND (reference sequence). The CDR3 has 14 residues. CDR3 coding DNA: TGTGCCAGCGGGTGGATTTTCCGCACCGGGGAGCTGTTTTTT. It codes for CASGWIFRTGELFF.

CDR3: CASRLQGRNTEAFF. The CDR3 bases are TGTGCCAGCAGACTACAGGGTAGGAACACTGAAGCTTTCTTT. The V and J genes are TRBV27 and TRBJ1-1; possible D gene TRBD1, 6 bases. The V end was cut by 6 bases, the J end by 1 base, with 12 bases between. The CDR3 has 14 residues. The germline V gene encodes CDR1 MNHEY and CDR2 SMNVEV (reference sequence).

The gene calls are TRBV6-6 and TRBJ1-2; TRBD1 aligns across 7 bases. J was trimmed by 5 bases and V by 1 base; bases with no gene match: 10. Germline CDR1 and CDR2: MNHNY and SVGAGI (reference sequence). CDR3 length: 16 amino acids. Here the CDR3 reads CASSYLGQRSYYGYTF. Written as DNA, the CDR3 is TGTGCCAGCAGTTACTTGGGACAGAGAAGTTATTATGGCTACACCTTC.

This clone was detected a few times. The gene calls are TRBV13 and TRBJ1-1; no clear D. The germline gives CDR1 PRHDT, CDR2 FYEKMQ (reference sequence). Trimming removed 5 bases from V and 1 base from J, with 11 bases in between. The CDR3 contains 14 residues. The CDR3 region has the DNA TGTGCCAGCAGCCCCGGACGGGGGAACACTGAAGCTTTCTTT. The encoded protein is CASSPGRGNTEAFF.

The chain is built from TRBV19 and TRBJ1-1; D is unresolved. V was clipped by 5 bases and J by 1 base, with 8 bases between them. In germline, CDR1 is LNHDA, CDR2 SQIVND (reference sequence). This CDR3 has 13 residues. The CDR3 region has the DNA TGTGCCAGTAGTTTACAGCAGAACACTGAAGCTTTCTTT. Its protein is CASSLQQNTEAFF.

The CDR3 nucleotides read TGTGCCAGCACTTACACAGATACGCAGTATTTT. This encodes CASTYTDTQYF. V usage is TRBV12-3 or TRBV12-4 and J usage is TRBJ2-3; D call uncertain. The V end lost 7 bases, the J end lost 2 bases, and 4 bases lay between the germline ends. The CDR3 contains 11 residues.

The J gene is TRBJ2-1, the V gene TRBV7-2; D may be TRBD1 (5 bases). Germline-derived CDR1 and CDR2 are SGHTA and FQGNSA. The V gene lost 3 bases and the J gene lost 4 bases, with 13 bases spanning the gap. The CDR3 covers 15 residues. The DNA of the CDR3 is TGTGCCAGCAGCTTTGGGGCATTGGAATACAATGAGCAGTTCTTC. Encoded protein: CASSFGALEYNEQFF.

This chain links TRBV5-4 with TRBJ2-3; 10 positions agree with TRBD2. Germline CDR1 SGHNT, CDR2 YYREEE (reference sequence). J lost 2 bases, V lost 4 bases, and 4 bases had no gene match. The CDR3 is made up of 15 amino acids. The CDR3 DNA is TGTGCCAGCAGCCGTACTAGCGGGAACACAGATACGCAGTATTTT. Its translation: CASSRTSGNTDTQYF.

The CDR3 is CASSRGTLATHTGELFF. The CDR3 DNA follows: TGTGCCAGCAGCCGTGGGACTCTTGCCACCCACACCGGGGAGCTGTTTTTT. This rearrangement joins TRBV7-9 to TRBJ2-2; perhaps TRBD2 as D (6 bases). Germline V gene data show CDR1 as SEHNR and CDR2 as FQNEAQ (reference sequence). The CDR3 is made up of 17 amino acids. Trimming took 5 bases from V and 3 from J, leaving 19 bases between them. Combining the CDR3 with reference TRBV7-9 and TRBJ2-2 gives the whole variable domain DTGVSQNPRHKITKRGQNVTFRCDPISEHNRLYWYRQTLGQGPEFLTYFQNEAQLEKSRLLSDRFSAERPKGSFSTLEIQRTEQGDSAMYLCASSRGTLATHTGELFFGEGSRLTVL.

The chain couples TRBV10-3 to TRBJ2-2; unclear D gene. Trimming removed 5 bases from V and 6 bases from J, with 10 bases in between. CDR1 and CDR2 from the germline V gene are ENHRY and SYGVKD. This CDR3 spans 13 amino acids. The CDR3 DNA sequence: TGTGCCATCAGTAATAGTCTGGCCGGGGAGCTGTTTTTT. Translating gives CAISNSLAGELFF.

The V call is TRBV30, the J call TRBJ2-1; 14 positions match TRBD2. The CDR3 runs 21 residues. J lost 6 bases, V lost 2 bases, and 21 bases had no gene match. Germline-derived CDR1 and CDR2 are GTSNPN and SVGIG (reference sequence). The CDR3 reads CAWSTYRLAGGRNLVRNEQFF. Written as DNA, the CDR3 is TGTGCCTGGAGTACCTACCGACTAGCGGGGGGGCGGAACTTGGTTCGCAATGAGCAGTTCTTC.

The chain employs TRBV2 and TRBJ2-1, with D perhaps TRBD2 (6 bases). The V and J ends lost 8 bases and 1 base respectively, with 12 bases between them. The CDR3 spans 14 residues. Germline values: CDR1 SNHLY, CDR2 FYNNEI. The CDR3 reads CASVGLQSYNEQFF. DNA for the CDR3: TGTGCCAGCGTGGGACTTCAATCCTACAATGAGCAGTTCTTC.

The rearrangement links TRBV29-1 to TRBJ1-1; a possible D gene is TRBD1 (5 bases). This CDR3 is built from 12 residues. Trimming took off 7 bases at V and 6 bases at J, with 15 bases between the two ends. Germline V lookup: CDR1 SQVTM, CDR2 ANQGSEA. This chain's CDR3 is CSAREGGAEAFF. The CDR3 nucleotides read TGCAGCGCCAGGGAGGGTGGAGCTGAAGCTTTCTTT.

This rearrangement joins TRBV21-1 to TRBJ2-6; no check of the table's D call, TRBD2, against the DNA was made. TRBV21-1 is an annotated pseudogene. This CDR3 is 16 amino acids long. This CDR3 reads CASSQRRSPGANVLTF. Here the CDR3 DNA reads TGTGCCAGCAGTCAGCGGAGGTCCCCTGGGGCCAACGTCCTGACTTTC.

Turning to this clone: One end of the junction varies from germline; a read error may be responsible. The J gene is TRBJ1-2, the V gene TRBV27; maybe TRBD1 (6 bases). The CDR3 covers 13 residues. In germline, CDR1 is MNHEY, CDR2 SMNVEV (reference sequence). The DNA of the CDR3 is TGTACCAGAGGTGGGGGCCTTAACTATGGCTACACCTTC. It yields the protein CTRGGGLNYGYTF.